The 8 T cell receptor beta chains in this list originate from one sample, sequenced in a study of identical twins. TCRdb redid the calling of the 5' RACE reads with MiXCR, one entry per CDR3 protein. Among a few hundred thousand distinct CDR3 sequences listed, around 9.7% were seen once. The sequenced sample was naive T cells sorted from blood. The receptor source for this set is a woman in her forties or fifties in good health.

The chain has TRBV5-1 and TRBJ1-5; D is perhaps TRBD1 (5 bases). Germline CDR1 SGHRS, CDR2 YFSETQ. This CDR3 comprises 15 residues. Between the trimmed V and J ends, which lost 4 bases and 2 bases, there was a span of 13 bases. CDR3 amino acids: CASSPSGGRNQPQHF. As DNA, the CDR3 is TGCGCCAGCAGCCCTTCTGGGGGTCGCAATCAGCCCCAGCATTTT. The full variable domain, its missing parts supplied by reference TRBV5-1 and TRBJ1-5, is KAGVTQTPRYLIKTRGQQVTLSCSPISGHRSVSWYQQTPGQGLQFLFEYFSETQRNKGNFPGRFSGRQFSNSRSEMNVSTLELGDSALYLCASSPSGGRNQPQHFGDGTRLSIL.

The CDR3 loop reads CSVSGVMNTEAFF. In DNA form, the CDR3 reads TGCAGCGTTAGCGGGGTCATGAACACTGAAGCTTTCTTT. J is TRBJ1-1 and V is TRBV29-1; no clear D gene. Between the trimmed V and J ends, which lost 5 bases and 0 bases, there was a span of 10 bases. CDR1 is SQVTM and CDR2 is ANQGSEA in the germline V gene. This CDR3 has 13 residues.

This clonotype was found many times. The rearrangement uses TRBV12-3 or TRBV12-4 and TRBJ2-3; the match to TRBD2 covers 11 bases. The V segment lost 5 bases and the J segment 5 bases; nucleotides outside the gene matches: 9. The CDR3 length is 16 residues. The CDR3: CASSPLAGGPVDTQYF. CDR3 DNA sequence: TGTGCCAGCAGTCCCTTAGCGGGAGGGCCGGTAGATACGCAGTATTTT.

The CDR3 DNA sequence: TGCGCCAGCAGCGAGGACAGGGCCTACAATGAGCAGTTCTTC. This translates into CASSEDRAYNEQFF. The chain combines TRBV5-1 with TRBJ2-1; TRBD1 matches 8 bases. J was trimmed by 2 bases and V by 4 bases; bases with no gene match: 2. The CDR3 has 14 amino acids. Germline V gene sequence: CDR1 SGHRS, CDR2 YFSETQ.

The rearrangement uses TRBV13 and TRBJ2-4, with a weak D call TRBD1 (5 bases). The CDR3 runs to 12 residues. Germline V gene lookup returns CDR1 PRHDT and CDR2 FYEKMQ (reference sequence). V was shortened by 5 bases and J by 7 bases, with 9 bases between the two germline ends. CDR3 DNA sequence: TGTGCCAGCAGCCGTAGGGGCAACATTCAGTACTTC. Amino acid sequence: CASSRRGNIQYF. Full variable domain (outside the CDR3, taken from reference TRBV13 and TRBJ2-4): AAGVIQSPRHLIKEKRETATLKCYPIPRHDTVYWYQQGPGQDPQFLISFYEKMQSDKGSIPDRFSAQQFSDYHSELNMSSLELGDSALYFCASSRRGNIQYFGAGTRLSVL.

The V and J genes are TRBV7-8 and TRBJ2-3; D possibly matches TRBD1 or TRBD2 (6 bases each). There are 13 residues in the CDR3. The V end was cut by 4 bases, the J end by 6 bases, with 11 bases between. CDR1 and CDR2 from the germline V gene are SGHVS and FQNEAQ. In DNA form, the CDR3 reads TGTGCCAGCAGCTACAGGGAGGTGGATACGCAGTATTTT. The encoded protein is CASSYREVDTQYF.

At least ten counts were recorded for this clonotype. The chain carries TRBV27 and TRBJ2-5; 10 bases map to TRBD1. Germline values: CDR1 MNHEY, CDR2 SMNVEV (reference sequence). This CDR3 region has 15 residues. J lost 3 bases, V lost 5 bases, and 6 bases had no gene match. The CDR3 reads CASSGTGVDEETQYF. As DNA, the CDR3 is TGTGCCAGCAGTGGGACAGGGGTGGATGAAGAGACCCAGTACTTC.

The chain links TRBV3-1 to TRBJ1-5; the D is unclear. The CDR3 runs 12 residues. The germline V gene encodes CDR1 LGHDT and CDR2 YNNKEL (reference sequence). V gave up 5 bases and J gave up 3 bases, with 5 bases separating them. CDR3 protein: CASSKFNQPQHF. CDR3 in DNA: TGTGCCAGCAGCAAATTCAATCAGCCCCAGCATTTT.